The rows below give T cell receptor beta chains drawn from one sample of a study of blood T cell repertoires in COVID-19. Repertoires were generated with immunoSEQ multiplex PCR, while TCRdb's copy carries only in-frame clones and drops some. The table records about 180,000 clones, approximately 80% of them present only once. The sequenced sample was PBMCs or T cells enriched from blood (not recorded which). The receptors shown here come from a man aged 55 to 70 who had been exposed to COVID-19. The CDR3 runs from the conserved cysteine through the conserved F or W. A D gene is named only where the DNA matches it firmly. Clone sizes are given selectively: once, few, many, or a class where the clone is expanded.

clone size: -; J gene: TRBJ1-1; V gene: TRBV27; D gene: -; CDR3 DNA: TGTGCCAGCAATCACAGGAACATGAACACTGAAGCTTTCTTT; CDR3 protein: CASNHRNMNTEAFF
clone size: -; J gene: TRBJ2-7; V gene: TRBV27; D gene: TRBD2; CDR3 DNA: TGTGCCAGCAGTTTAATAAGCGGGGGGTTGTACGAGCAGTACTTC; CDR3 protein: CASSLISGGLYEQYF
clone size: few; J gene: TRBJ2-2; V gene: TRBV6-5; D gene: TRBD1; CDR3 DNA: TGTGCCAGCGCGAGACAGGGATTAGGGGAGCTGTTTTTT; CDR3 protein: CASARQGLGELFF
clone size: -; J gene: TRBJ2-7; V gene: TRBV28; D gene: -; CDR3 DNA: TGTGCCAGCAGTACCATGGACAGAGGATACGAGCAGTACTTC; CDR3 protein: CASSTMDRGYEQYF
clone size: -; J gene: TRBJ2-1; V gene: TRBV28; D gene: -; CDR3 DNA: TGTGCCAGCACTCCTTCCGGCGAGGGCTACAATGAGCAGTTCTTC; CDR3 protein: CASTPSGEGYNEQFF
clone size: many; J gene: TRBJ1-1; V gene: TRBV11-1; D gene: TRBD1; CDR3 DNA: TGTGCCAGCAGCTTTCCCACAGGGGGGACTGAAGCTTTCTTT; CDR3 protein: CASSFPTGGTEAFF
clone size: -; J gene: TRBJ1-6; V gene: TRBV30; D gene: TRBD1; CDR3 DNA: TGTGCCTGGAGTCCACCCACAGGGGGTCTTTCACCCCTCCACTTT; CDR3 protein: CAWSPPTGGLSPLHF
clone size: -; J gene: TRBJ2-1; V gene: TRBV19; D gene: TRBD2; CDR3 DNA: TGTGCCAGTAGTAACCTAGCGGGAGGCCACAATGAGCAGTTCTTC; CDR3 protein: CASSNLAGGHNEQFF
clone size: -; J gene: TRBJ2-3; V gene: TRBV5-8; D gene: -; CDR3 DNA: TGTGCCAGCAGCTTGGGGCGGACGGCGGGCCCAGATACGCAGTATTTT; CDR3 protein: CASSLGRTAGPDTQYF
clone size: few; J gene: TRBJ1-5; V gene: TRBV5-6; D gene: TRBD1; CDR3 DNA: TGTGCCAGCAGCGAGGGACAGAGGCGGTATAGCAATCAGCCCCAGCATTTT; CDR3 protein: CASSEGQRRYSNQPQHF
clone size: -; J gene: TRBJ2-7; V gene: TRBV14; D gene: TRBD1; CDR3 DNA: TGTGCCAGCAGCTCATTACAGGGGGCGGTCCACGAGCAGTACTTC; CDR3 protein: CASSSLQGAVHEQYF
clone size: -; J gene: TRBJ2-1; V gene: TRBV5-4; D gene: -; CDR3 DNA: TGTGCCAGCAGCTTTTGGCACGTAAACAATGAGCAGTTCTTC; CDR3 protein: CASSFWHVNNEQFF
clone size: once; J gene: TRBJ1-5; V gene: TRBV9; D gene: TRBD1; CDR3 DNA: TGTGCCAGCAGCTATGGGACAGGGGGGGGCAATCAGCCCCAGCATTTT; CDR3 protein: CASSYGTGGGNQPQHF
clone size: few; J gene: TRBJ1-4; V gene: TRBV28; D gene: TRBD1; CDR3 DNA: TGTGCCAGCAGTTCTTCCGGGACAGGGAGGGAAAAACTGTTTTTT; CDR3 protein: CASSSSGTGREKLFF
clone size: -; J gene: TRBJ2-1; V gene: TRBV3-1/TRBV3-2; D gene: TRBD2; CDR3 DNA: TGTGCCAGCAGCCAGGGGACTAGCGCGAGATTTGAGCAGTTCTTC; CDR3 protein: CASSQGTSARFEQFF
clone size: once; J gene: TRBJ2-2; V gene: TRBV9; D gene: TRBD1; CDR3 DNA: TGTGCCAGCAGCCGGGACAGTTCGAGCACCGGGGAGCTGTTTTTT; CDR3 protein: CASSRDSSSTGELFF
clone size: -; J gene: TRBJ2-7; V gene: TRBV7-9; D gene: TRBD1; CDR3 DNA: TGTGCCAGCAGCTTAGTGGTAGGGACAGGGTTATCCTACGAGCAGTACTTC; CDR3 protein: CASSLVVGTGLSYEQYF
clone size: -; J gene: TRBJ1-4; V gene: TRBV30; D gene: -; CDR3 DNA: TGTGCCTGTAAATTAGGACATGCCTATAATGAAAAACTGTTTTTT; CDR3 protein: CACKLGHAYNEKLFF
clone size: -; J gene: TRBJ2-7; V gene: TRBV7-3; D gene: TRBD1; CDR3 DNA: TGTGCCAGCAGCCCCGGGGACAGGGTGTCCTACGAGCAGTACTTC; CDR3 protein: CASSPGDRVSYEQYF
clone size: -; J gene: TRBJ1-4; V gene: TRBV2; D gene: -; CDR3 DNA: TGTGCCAGCAGTGACCGGGGGGGGCGGACTAATGAAAAACTGTTTTTT; CDR3 protein: CASSDRGGRTNEKLFF
clone size: -; J gene: TRBJ1-3; V gene: TRBV4-2; D gene: TRBD1; CDR3 DNA: TGTGCCAGCAGCCGAACCGGGACAGGGTCTGGAAACACCATATATTTT; CDR3 protein: CASSRTGTGSGNTIYF
clone size: once; J gene: TRBJ1-1; V gene: TRBV14; D gene: -; CDR3 DNA: TGTGCCAGCAGCCTGAAACTTAACACTGAAGCTTTCTTT; CDR3 protein: CASSLKLNTEAFF
clone size: -; J gene: TRBJ1-2; V gene: TRBV3-1/TRBV3-2; D gene: -; CDR3 DNA: TGTGCCAGCAGCCAAGATCTTGTGACAGGCGCATACTATGGCTACACCTTC; CDR3 protein: CASSQDLVTGAYYGYTF
clone size: few; J gene: TRBJ2-7; V gene: TRBV18; D gene: -; CDR3 DNA: TGTGCCAGCTCACCACCGGTACGGGGTTCCTACGAGCAGTACTTC; CDR3 protein: CASSPPVRGSYEQYF
clone size: -; J gene: TRBJ2-2; V gene: TRBV5-4; D gene: TRBD2; CDR3 DNA: TGTGCCAGCAGCTCTCTAGCGGGAGTTAACACCGGGGAGCTGTTTTTT; CDR3 protein: CASSSLAGVNTGELFF
clone size: once; J gene: TRBJ1-1; V gene: TRBV7-9; D gene: -; CDR3 DNA: TGTGCCAGCAGCTTAGCTTCCAGGTTTATTGAAGCTTTCTTT; CDR3 protein: CASSLASRFIEAFF
clone size: few; J gene: TRBJ1-1; V gene: TRBV6-5; D gene: -; CDR3 DNA: TGTGCATTTGGGGCGCTGTTTAACACTGAAGCTTTCTTT; CDR3 protein: CAFGALFNTEAFF
clone size: -; J gene: TRBJ1-2; V gene: TRBV2; D gene: TRBD1; CDR3 DNA: TGTGCCCCAGGGGGGGCAGGGGGCGTCTATGGCTACACCTTC; CDR3 protein: CAPGGAGGVYGYTF
clone size: -; J gene: TRBJ1-2; V gene: TRBV24-1; D gene: TRBD1; CDR3 DNA: TGTGCCACCGTGGGGAGAGGGGGCGAGGGTGGCTACACCTTC; CDR3 protein: CATVGRGGEGGYTF
clone size: -; J gene: TRBJ2-7; V gene: TRBV30; D gene: TRBD2; CDR3 DNA: TGTGCCTGGATGGTGGCTAGCGGGTTTGAGCAGTACTTC; CDR3 protein: CAWMVASGFEQYF
clone size: -; J gene: TRBJ2-5; V gene: TRBV19; D gene: TRBD2; CDR3 DNA: TGTGCCAGTAGTTCTGGACTAGCGGCCGGGCCCATGGAGACCCAGTACTTC; CDR3 protein: CASSSGLAAGPMETQYF
clone size: -; J gene: TRBJ2-5; V gene: TRBV5-1; D gene: -; CDR3 DNA: TGCGCCAGCAGCTTAGGATCCAGGATAAGGGAGACCCAGTACTTC; CDR3 protein: CASSLGSRIRETQYF
clone size: -; J gene: TRBJ1-2; V gene: TRBV24-1; D gene: -; CDR3 DNA: TGTGCCACCAGTGATCTCAGGGAAGAGGCGAATGGCTACACCTTC; CDR3 protein: CATSDLREEANGYTF
clone size: -; J gene: TRBJ1-4; V gene: TRBV10-3; D gene: -; CDR3 DNA: TGTGCCATCAGTGAGTCGCGCCTCCTGGGGGGTAATGAAAAACTGTTTTTT; CDR3 protein: CAISESRLLGGNEKLFF
clone size: -; J gene: TRBJ2-1; V gene: TRBV7-9; D gene: TRBD2; CDR3 DNA: TGTGCCAGCAGCCTTAGCGGGGGTAACTACAATGAGCAGTTCTTC; CDR3 protein: CASSLSGGNYNEQFF
clone size: -; J gene: TRBJ2-4; V gene: TRBV6-1; D gene: TRBD2; CDR3 DNA: TGTGCCAGCAGTGAAGGGTTTTGGACTAGCGGGAGGAGAGAAAACATTCAGTACTTC; CDR3 protein: CASSEGFWTSGRRENIQYF
clone size: -; J gene: TRBJ1-1; V gene: TRBV10-3; D gene: TRBD1; CDR3 DNA: TGTGCCACGGGGGTAGGGGGCGGCACTGAAGCTTTCTTT; CDR3 protein: CATGVGGGTEAFF
clone size: -; J gene: TRBJ1-5; V gene: TRBV5-1; D gene: TRBD1; CDR3 DNA: TGCGCCAGCAGCCCAGGGACAGATTCACTTGCCCAGCCCCAGCATTTT; CDR3 protein: CASSPGTDSLAQPQHF
clone size: -; J gene: TRBJ2-7; V gene: TRBV5-1; D gene: TRBD1; CDR3 DNA: TGCGCCAGCAAACCGGGACAGGGGTTAAACGCCTACGAGCAGTACTTC; CDR3 protein: CASKPGQGLNAYEQYF
clone size: -; J gene: TRBJ2-7; V gene: TRBV30; D gene: TRBD1; CDR3 DNA: TGTGCCTGGAGTAAGCAGGGGGCCAACGAGCAGTACTTC; CDR3 protein: CAWSKQGANEQYF